The present T cell receptor beta chain was sequenced within a study of blood T cell repertoires in COVID-19. Study background: Donors in the United States, Italy and Spain gave samples during acute or convalescent COVID-19. Nucleic acid was either cDNA or gDNA, and it came from T cells, B-cell-depleted T cells, or PBMCs.

Some clones are missing from TCRdb's copy, which holds only in-frame ones; the method was immunoSEQ multiplex PCR. The sample carries some 11,000 clones, approximately 73% recorded once. The CDR3 has 15 residues. Germline V CDR1 and CDR2: KGHDR, SFDVKD. The J segment lost 6 bases and the V segment lost 2 bases, leaving 6 bases of the junction unmatched. This chain uses TRBV24-1 with TRBJ1-5, with 7 bases matching TRBD1. Source material: peripheral blood. This TCR derives from a human donor in a cohort sampled during active COVID-19. Here the CDR3 DNA reads TGTGCCACCAGTGATTCGGGACAGTCAGGTCAGCCCCAGCATTTT. It encodes CATSDSGQSGQPQHF.